This T cell receptor (beta chain) is from a study of cytomegalovirus exposure and HLA in healthy donors. Study-level background: Earlier work reported 117 million unique TCR beta sequences from about 180 million T cells.

Vbeta (60) and Jbeta (13) primers were used in the PCR. The data were produced by immunoSEQ multiplex PCR, yet TCRdb's version contains in-frame clones alone and is incomplete. This sample has approximately 160,000 clones, with roughly 76% found just once. This clone has a single count. As yet, its antigen is unknown. Findings of the study overall: With later analysis, a missense DCLRE1C variant became linked to TCR beta V- and J-gene trimming. Most of the CMV-associated TCR beta chains (in a later analysis) appeared to be HLA-restricted. Immune exposure data for these donors was limited to CMV serostatus.

The V gene lost 5 bases and the J gene lost 0 bases, with 14 bases spanning the gap. The CDR3 has 16 amino acids. CDR1 is MRHNA, CDR2 SNTAGT, per germline. The clonotype originates from a human donor in good health. Input material: PBMCs. The chain recombines TRBV6-4 with TRBJ1-5, with a weak D call TRBD1 (6 bases). DNA of the CDR3: TGTGCCAGCAGTTGGAAAGGGGGACCTAGCAATCAGCCCCAGCATTTT. This sequence encodes CASSWKGGPSNQPQHF.